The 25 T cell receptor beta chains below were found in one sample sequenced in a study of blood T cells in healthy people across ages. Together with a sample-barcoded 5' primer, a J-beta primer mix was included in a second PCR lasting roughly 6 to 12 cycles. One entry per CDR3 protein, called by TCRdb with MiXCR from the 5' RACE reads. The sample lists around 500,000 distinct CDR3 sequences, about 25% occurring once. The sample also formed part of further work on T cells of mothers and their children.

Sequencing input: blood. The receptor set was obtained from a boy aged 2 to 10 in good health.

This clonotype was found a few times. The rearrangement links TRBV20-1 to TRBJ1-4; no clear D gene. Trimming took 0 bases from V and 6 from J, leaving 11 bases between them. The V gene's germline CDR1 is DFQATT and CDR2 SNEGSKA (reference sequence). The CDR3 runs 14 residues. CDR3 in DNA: TGCAGTGCTAGAGATTATACGGGTGATGAAAAACTGTTTTTT. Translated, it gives CSARDYTGDEKLFF.

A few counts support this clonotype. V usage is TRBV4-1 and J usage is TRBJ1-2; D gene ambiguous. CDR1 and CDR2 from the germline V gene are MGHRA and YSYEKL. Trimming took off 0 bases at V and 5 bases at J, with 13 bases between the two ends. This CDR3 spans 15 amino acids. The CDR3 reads CASSQERTGRYGYTF. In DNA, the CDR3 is TGCGCCAGCAGCCAAGAGCGGACCGGACGTTATGGCTACACCTTC.

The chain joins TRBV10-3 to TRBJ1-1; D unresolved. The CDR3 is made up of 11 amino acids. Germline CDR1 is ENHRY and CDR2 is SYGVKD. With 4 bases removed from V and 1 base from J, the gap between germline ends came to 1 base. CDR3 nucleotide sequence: TGTGCCATCAGTGGGAACACTGAAGCTTTCTTT. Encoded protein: CAISGNTEAFF.

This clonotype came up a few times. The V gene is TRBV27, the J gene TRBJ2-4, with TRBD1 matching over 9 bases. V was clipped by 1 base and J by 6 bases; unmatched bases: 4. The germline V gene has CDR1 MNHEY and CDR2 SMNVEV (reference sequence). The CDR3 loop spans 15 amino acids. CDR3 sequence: CASSLYPGQGNIQYF. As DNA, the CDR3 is TGTGCCAGCAGTTTATATCCGGGACAGGGAAACATTCAGTACTTC.

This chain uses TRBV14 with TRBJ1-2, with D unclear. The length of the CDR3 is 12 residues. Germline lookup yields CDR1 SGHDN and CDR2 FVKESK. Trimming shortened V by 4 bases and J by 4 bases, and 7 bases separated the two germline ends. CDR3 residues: CASSPYSYGYTF. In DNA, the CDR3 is TGTGCCAGCAGCCCGTACAGCTATGGCTACACCTTC. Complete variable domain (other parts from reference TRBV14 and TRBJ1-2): EAGVTQFPSHSVIEKGQTVTLRCDPISGHDNLYWYRRVMGKEIKFLLHFVKESKQDESGMPNNRFLAERTGGTYSTLKVQPAELEDSGVYFCASSPYSYGYTFGSGTRLTVV.

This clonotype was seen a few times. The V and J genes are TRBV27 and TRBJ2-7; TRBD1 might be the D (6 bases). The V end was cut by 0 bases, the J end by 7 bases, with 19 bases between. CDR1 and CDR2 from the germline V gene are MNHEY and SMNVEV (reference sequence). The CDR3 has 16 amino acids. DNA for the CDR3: TGTGCCAGCAGTTTATCTGCGGCACTCAGGGGTGAGGAGCAGTACTTC. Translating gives CASSLSAALRGEEQYF.

This CDR3 reads CASSPGTSGSPFQETQYF. The CDR3 DNA reads TGTGCCAGCAGTCCAGGGACTAGCGGGAGCCCGTTTCAAGAGACCCAGTACTTC. V usage is TRBV12-3 or TRBV12-4 and J usage is TRBJ2-1; 14 bases line up with TRBD2. The end of the DNA fits TRBJ2-5 better, so the J call may be wrong. CDR3 length: 18 residues.

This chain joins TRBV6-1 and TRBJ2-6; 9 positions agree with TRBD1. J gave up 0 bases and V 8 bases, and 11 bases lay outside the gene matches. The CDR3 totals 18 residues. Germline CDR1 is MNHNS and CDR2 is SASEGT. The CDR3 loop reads CASVTWGQGYSGANVLTF. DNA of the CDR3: TGTGCCAGCGTCACGTGGGGACAGGGATACTCTGGGGCCAACGTCCTGACTTTC.

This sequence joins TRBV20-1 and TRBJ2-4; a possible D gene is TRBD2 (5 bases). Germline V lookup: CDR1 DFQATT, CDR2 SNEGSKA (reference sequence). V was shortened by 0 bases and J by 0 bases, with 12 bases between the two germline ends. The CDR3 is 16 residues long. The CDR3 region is CSARDEGGLAKNIQYF. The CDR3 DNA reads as TGCAGTGCTAGAGATGAAGGAGGATTAGCCAAAAACATTCAGTACTTC.

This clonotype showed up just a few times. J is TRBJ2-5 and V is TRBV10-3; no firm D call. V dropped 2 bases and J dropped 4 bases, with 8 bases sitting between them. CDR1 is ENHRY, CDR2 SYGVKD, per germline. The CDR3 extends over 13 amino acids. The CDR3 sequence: CAISEGVGETQYF. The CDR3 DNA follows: TGTGCCATCAGTGAGGGGGTGGGAGAGACCCAGTACTTC.

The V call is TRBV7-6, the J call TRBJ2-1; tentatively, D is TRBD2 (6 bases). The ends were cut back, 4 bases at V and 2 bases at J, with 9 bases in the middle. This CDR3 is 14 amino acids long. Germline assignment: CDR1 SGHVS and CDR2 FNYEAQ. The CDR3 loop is CASSYSGPYNEQFF. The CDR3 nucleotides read TGTGCCAGCAGCTATAGCGGACCCTACAATGAGCAGTTCTTC.

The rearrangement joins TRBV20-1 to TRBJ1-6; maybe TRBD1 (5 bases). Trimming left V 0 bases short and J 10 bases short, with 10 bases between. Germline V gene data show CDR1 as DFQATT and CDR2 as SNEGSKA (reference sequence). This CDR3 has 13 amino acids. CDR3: CSARDAGRSPLHF. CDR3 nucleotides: TGCAGTGCTAGAGACGCAGGGAGATCACCCCTCCACTTT.

The CDR3 is CASSLGQPYGYTF. In nucleotides, the CDR3 is TGTGCCAGCAGTTTGGGGCAGCCTTATGGCTACACCTTC. The V gene is TRBV12-3 or TRBV12-4, the J gene TRBJ1-2; tentatively, D is TRBD1 (5 bases). The CDR3 contains 13 residues. V was cut by 3 bases and J by 5 bases, with 10 bases left in between.

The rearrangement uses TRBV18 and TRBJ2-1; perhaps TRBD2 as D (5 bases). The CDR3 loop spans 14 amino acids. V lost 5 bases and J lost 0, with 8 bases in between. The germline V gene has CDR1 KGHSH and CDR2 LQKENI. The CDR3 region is CASSEEASYNEQFF. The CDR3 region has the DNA TGTGCCAGCTCAGAGGAGGCCTCCTACAATGAGCAGTTCTTC.

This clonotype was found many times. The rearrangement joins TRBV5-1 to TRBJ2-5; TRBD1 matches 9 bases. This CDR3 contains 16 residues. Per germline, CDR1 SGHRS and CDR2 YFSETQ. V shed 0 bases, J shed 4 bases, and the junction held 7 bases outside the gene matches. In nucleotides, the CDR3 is TGCGCCAGCAGCTTGGGGAACAGGGGGCGAGGAGAGACCCAGTACTTC. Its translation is CASSLGNRGRGETQYF.

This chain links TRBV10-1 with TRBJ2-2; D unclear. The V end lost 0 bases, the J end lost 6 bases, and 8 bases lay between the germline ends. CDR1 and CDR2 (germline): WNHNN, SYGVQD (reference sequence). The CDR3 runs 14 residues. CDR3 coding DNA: TGCGCCAGCAGTGAGTCGATATCCCCCGGGGAGCTGTTTTTT. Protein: CASSESISPGELFF.

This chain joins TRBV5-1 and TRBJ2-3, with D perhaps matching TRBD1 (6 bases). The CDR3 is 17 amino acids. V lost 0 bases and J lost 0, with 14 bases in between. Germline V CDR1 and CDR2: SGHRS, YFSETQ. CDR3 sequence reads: CASSLVFSGASTDTQYF. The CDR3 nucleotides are TGCGCCAGCAGCTTGGTCTTTTCAGGGGCTAGCACAGATACGCAGTATTTT.

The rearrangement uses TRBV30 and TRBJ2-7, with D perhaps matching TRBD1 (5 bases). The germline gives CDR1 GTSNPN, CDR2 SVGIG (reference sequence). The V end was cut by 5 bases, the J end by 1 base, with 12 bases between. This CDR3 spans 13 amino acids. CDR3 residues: CAWATTASYEQYF. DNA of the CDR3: TGTGCCTGGGCCACGACAGCATCCTACGAGCAGTACTTC.

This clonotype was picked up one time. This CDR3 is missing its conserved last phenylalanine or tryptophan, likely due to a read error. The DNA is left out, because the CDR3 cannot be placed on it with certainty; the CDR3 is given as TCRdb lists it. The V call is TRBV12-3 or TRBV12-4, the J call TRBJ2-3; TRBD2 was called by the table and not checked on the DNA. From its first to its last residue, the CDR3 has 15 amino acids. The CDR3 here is CASSLSSGEADMEYS.

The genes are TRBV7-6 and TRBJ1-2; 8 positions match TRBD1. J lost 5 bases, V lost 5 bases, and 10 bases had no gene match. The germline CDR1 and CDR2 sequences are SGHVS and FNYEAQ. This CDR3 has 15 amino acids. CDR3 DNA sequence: TGTGCCAGCAGCCCCGACAGGGGAAGTACATATGGCTACACCTTC. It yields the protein CASSPDRGSTYGYTF. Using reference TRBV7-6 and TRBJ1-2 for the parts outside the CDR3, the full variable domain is GAGVSQSPRYKVTKRGQDVALRCDPISGHVSLYWYRQALGQGPEFLTYFNYEAQQDKSGLPNDRFSAERPEGSISTLTIQRTEQRDSAMYRCASSPDRGSTYGYTFGSGTRLTVV.

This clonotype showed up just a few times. CDR3 region: CASSPGTALNTEAFF. The CDR3 region has the DNA TGTGCCAGCAGCCCCGGGACGGCTTTGAACACTGAAGCTTTCTTT. The chain carries TRBV7-9 and TRBJ1-1; maybe TRBD1 (5 bases). There are 15 residues in the CDR3. Deletions cut 5 bases from V and 0 bases from J, with 13 bases between. In germline, CDR1 is SEHNR, CDR2 FQNEAQ (reference sequence).

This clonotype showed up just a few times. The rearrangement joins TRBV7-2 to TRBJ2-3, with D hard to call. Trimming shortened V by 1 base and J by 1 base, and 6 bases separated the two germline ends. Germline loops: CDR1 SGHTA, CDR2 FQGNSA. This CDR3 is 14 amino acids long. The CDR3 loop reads CASSLDAGTDTQYF. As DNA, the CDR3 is TGTGCCAGCAGCTTAGATGCGGGCACAGATACGCAGTATTTT.

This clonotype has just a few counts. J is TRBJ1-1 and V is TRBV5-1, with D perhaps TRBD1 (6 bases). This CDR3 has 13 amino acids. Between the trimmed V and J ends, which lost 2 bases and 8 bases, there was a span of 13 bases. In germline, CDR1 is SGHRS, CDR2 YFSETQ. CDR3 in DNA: TGCGCCAGCAGCTTCGACCCTCAGGGGGAAGCTTTCTTT. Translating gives CASSFDPQGEAFF.

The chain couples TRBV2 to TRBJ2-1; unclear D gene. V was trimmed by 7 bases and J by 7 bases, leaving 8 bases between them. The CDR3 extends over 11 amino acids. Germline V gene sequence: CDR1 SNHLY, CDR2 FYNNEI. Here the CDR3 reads CASTSNNEQFF. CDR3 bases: TGTGCCAGCACCTCGAATAATGAGCAGTTCTTC.

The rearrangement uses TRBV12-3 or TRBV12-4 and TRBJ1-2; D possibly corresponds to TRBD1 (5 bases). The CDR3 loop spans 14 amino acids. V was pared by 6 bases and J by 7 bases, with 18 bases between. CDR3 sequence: CASRFSTGGSGYTF. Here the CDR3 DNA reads TGTGCCAGCAGGTTCTCCACGGGGGGATCTGGCTACACCTTC.